The present T cell receptor beta chain was sequenced within a study of T cell changes during pregnancy in multiple sclerosis. This CDR3 region has 16 residues. From germline, CDR1 is MNHEY and CDR2 SMNVEV (reference sequence). V gave up 0 bases and J gave up 2 bases; unmatched junction bases: 0. This table comes from immunoSEQ multiplex PCR, and its TCRdb copy is limited to in-frame clones, with some not included. The data hold approximately 99,000 clones, with roughly 92% observed a single time. This receptor was obtained from a female donor with multiple sclerosis, enrolled in a pregnancy study. Material: peripheral blood, obtained after pregnancy. The chain has TRBV27 and TRBJ1-5; 11 positions match TRBD1. Written as DNA, the CDR3 is TGTGCCAGCAGTTTATCGGGACAGGGGGGCAATCAGCCCCAGCATTTT. This translates into CASSLSGQGGNQPQHF.